One sample yielded the 13 T cell receptor beta chains listed below, sequenced in a study of cytomegalovirus exposure and HLA in healthy donors. Both 60 Vbeta primers and 13 Jbeta primers went into the PCR. TCRdb's table, derived via immunoSEQ multiplex PCR, lists solely in-frame clones and lacks some. The sample has 140,000 to 150,000 clones; about three quarters are singletons. The source material was PBMCs. These receptors originate from a male donor in good health and CMV-seronegative.

The chain uses TRBV7-8 and TRBJ2-7; TRBD1 aligns across 10 bases. The CDR3 covers 15 residues. Germline assignment: CDR1 SGHVS and CDR2 FQNEAQ. Trimming cost V 0 bases and J 4 bases; bases outside gene matches: 3. The DNA of the CDR3 is TGTGCCAGCAGCTTAGCAGGGACAGGGGATTACGAGCAGTACTTC. It is translated as CASSLAGTGDYEQYF. Based on the CDR3 plus reference TRBV7-8 and TRBJ2-7, the full variable domain is GAGVSQSPRYKVAKRGQDVALRCDPISGHVSLFWYQQALGQGPEFLTYFQNEAQLDKSGLPSDRFFAERPEGSVSTLKIQRTQQEDSAVYLCASSLAGTGDYEQYFGPGTRLTVT.

The rearrangement uses TRBV18 and TRBJ1-3; D unclear. This CDR3 contains 16 residues. The V end was cut by 0 bases, the J end by 0 bases, with 9 bases between. Germline assignment: CDR1 KGHSH and CDR2 LQKENI. The CDR3 nucleotides are TGTGCCAGCTCACCACCGTTACTGAGCTCTGGAAACACCATATATTTT. Protein: CASSPPLLSSGNTIYF.

The CDR3 DNA sequence: TGCGCCAGCAGCTTGGAGAGGGAGGGTGAAAAACTGTTTTTT. Amino acid sequence: CASSLEREGEKLFF. V gene TRBV5-1 combines with J gene TRBJ1-4; D not certain. CDR1 is SGHRS, CDR2 YFSETQ, per germline. This CDR3 spans 14 amino acids. Trimming pared 0 bases from V and 7 bases from J, leaving 10 bases between.

Remarks on this clone: Other DNA variants within this sample encode the same CDR3. This chain connects TRBV5-1 to TRBJ2-5; D may be TRBD2 (6 bases). This CDR3 is 14 amino acids long. V was shortened by 2 bases and J by 4 bases, with 12 bases between the two germline ends. Germline lookup yields CDR1 SGHRS and CDR2 YFSETQ. The CDR3 here is CASSFSGVPETQYF. The CDR3 coding sequence is TGCGCCAGCAGCTTCTCGGGGGTCCCAGAGACCCAGTACTTC.

This chain joins TRBV4-1 and TRBJ1-2, with 10 bases aligning to TRBD1. The germline gives CDR1 MGHRA, CDR2 YSYEKL. V lost 1 base and J lost 2; bases outside the gene matches: 7. This CDR3 comprises 17 residues. As DNA, the CDR3 is TGCGCCAGCAGCCAAGCCCTAGGGACAGGGGTAAACTATGGCTACACCTTC. This translates into CASSQALGTGVNYGYTF.

This sequence joins TRBV15 and TRBJ2-3, with 9 bases fitting TRBD2. The V gene's germline CDR1 is LNHNV and CDR2 YYDKDF (reference sequence). The V and J ends lost 0 bases and 3 bases, in that order; junction bases with no gene match: 7. CDR3 length: 17 residues. CDR3 sequence reads: CATSRESSSGETDTQYF. CDR3 in DNA: TGTGCCACCAGCAGAGAGTCTTCTAGCGGGGAAACAGATACGCAGTATTTT.

The V gene is TRBV5-6, the J gene TRBJ1-1; 7 positions match TRBD1. CDR3 length: 14 residues. Trimming took 0 bases from V and 5 from J; bases not matched to a gene: 4. Germline CDR1 is SGHDT and CDR2 is YYEEEE. The CDR3 loop reads CASSLEGAGTEAFF. For the CDR3, the DNA is TGTGCCAGCAGCTTGGAGGGGGCCGGTACTGAAGCTTTCTTT.

J is TRBJ2-1 and V is TRBV4-3; D might be TRBD2 (6 bases). CDR1 is LGHNA and CDR2 is YSLEER in the germline V gene. This CDR3 comprises 15 residues. The V gene lost 1 base and the J gene lost 0 bases, with 7 bases spanning the gap. The CDR3 DNA sequence: TGCGCCAGCAGCCAAGGACTAGACTCCTACAATGAGCAGTTCTTC. Translation gives CASSQGLDSYNEQFF.

The chain links TRBV7-9 to TRBJ2-1, with 9 bases aligning to TRBD2. Trimming cost V 5 bases and J 5 bases; bases outside gene matches: 7. CDR1 and CDR2 from the germline V gene are SEHNR and FQNEAQ (reference sequence). The CDR3 runs to 15 residues. Here the CDR3 reads CASSQGTSWDNEQFF. DNA for the CDR3: TGTGCCAGCAGCCAGGGGACTAGCTGGGACAATGAGCAGTTCTTC.

On this clone: At one boundary the junction diverges from the germline segment, which might be a read error. The V and J genes are TRBV7-2 and TRBJ2-5, with D maybe TRBD2 (6 bases). The length of the CDR3 is 13 residues. From germline, CDR1 is SGHTA and CDR2 FQGNSA. As DNA, the CDR3 is TGTGCCAGCAGCTTAGGGACTAAAGAGGCCCAGTACTTC. Protein sequence: CASSLGTKEAQYF.

The chain is built from TRBV7-2 and TRBJ2-5, with D possibly matching TRBD1 (6 bases). The CDR3 has 14 amino acids. Germline CDR1 SGHTA, CDR2 FQGNSA. V was cut by 0 bases and J by 5 bases, with 10 bases left in between. CDR3 residues: CASSLAGGGETQYF. CDR3 nucleotide sequence: TGTGCCAGCAGCTTAGCTGGGGGCGGGGAGACCCAGTACTTC.

V and J are TRBV6-4 and TRBJ2-1; 8 nucleotides align to TRBD2. Germline CDR1 reads MRHNA; CDR2 reads SNTAGT. There are 16 residues in the CDR3. J gave up 0 bases and V 4 bases, and 5 bases lay outside the gene matches. The chain's CDR3 is CASSAALAGSYNEQFF. In DNA, the CDR3 is TGTGCCAGCAGTGCGGCTCTAGCGGGCTCCTACAATGAGCAGTTCTTC.

This clone was detected only once. This chain connects TRBV6-6 to TRBJ2-2, with D possibly matching TRBD1 (5 bases). This CDR3 comprises 14 residues. Germline assignment: CDR1 MNHNY and CDR2 SVGAGI (reference sequence). Between the trimmed V and J ends, which lost 3 bases and 1 base, there was a span of 6 bases. CDR3 bases: TGTGCCAGCAGTTATACAGGGAACACCGGGGAGCTGTTTTTT. It encodes CASSYTGNTGELFF.